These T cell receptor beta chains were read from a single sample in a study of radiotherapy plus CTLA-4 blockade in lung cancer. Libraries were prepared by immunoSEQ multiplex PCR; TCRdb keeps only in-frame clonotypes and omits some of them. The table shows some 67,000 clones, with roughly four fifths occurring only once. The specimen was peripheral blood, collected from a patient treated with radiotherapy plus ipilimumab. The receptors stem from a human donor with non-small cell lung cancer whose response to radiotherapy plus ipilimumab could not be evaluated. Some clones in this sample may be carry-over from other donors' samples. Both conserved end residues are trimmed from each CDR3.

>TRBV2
ASRVNSGGADTQY
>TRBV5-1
ATSRQGAEDTQY
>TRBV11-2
ASSLSGTYTGELF
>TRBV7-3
ASSADRGLQGTGELF
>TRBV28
ASSFLPPSHYGYT
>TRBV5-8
ASRPGWDYSGNTIY
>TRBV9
ASSTQRPTDTQY
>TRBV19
ASKAQGAAYEQY
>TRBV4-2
ASSQGGVAGPQETQY
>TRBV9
ASSPRGSGGSSTDTQY
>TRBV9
ASSVDGFYTGELF
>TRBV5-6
ASSPTGVNSPLH
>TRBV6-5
ATQDNPSEQY
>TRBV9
ASGGDRSYNSPLH
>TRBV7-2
ASSVDLKRGAYNEQF
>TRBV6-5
ASRNQGAKLF
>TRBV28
ASSLRLRYEQY
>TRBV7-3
ASSSGGTYGVTQY
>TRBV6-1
ASRAGSHQPQH
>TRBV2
ASSGLGTDNSPLH
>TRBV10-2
ASSDGQGMNTEAF
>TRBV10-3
AISRDRADGELF
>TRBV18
ASSPPGGQRETQY
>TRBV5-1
ASSFWGGLETQY
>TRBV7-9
ASSLGVSYEQY
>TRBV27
ASSPYRGLNTEAF
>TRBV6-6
ASSTAGVMNTEAF
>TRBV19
ASRLAGDYEQF
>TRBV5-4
ASSRTGTSYNEQF
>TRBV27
ASSFRGGHGQY
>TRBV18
ASSPRVGTGRVNEQF
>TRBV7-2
ASSSQGAGTIY
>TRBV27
ASSLSGSPSNQPQH
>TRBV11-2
ASSPGTGGGQPQH
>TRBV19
ASRKQGEDTQY
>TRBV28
ASSLLRGNQPQH
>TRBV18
ASSPQPTVSTDTQY
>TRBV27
ASSPDRGYSNQPQH
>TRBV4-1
ASSHQLQESPPY
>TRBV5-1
ASSSNRGQRSYGYT
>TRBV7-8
ASSPRPGSTDTQY
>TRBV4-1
ASSPMPGGQGETGELF
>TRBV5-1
ASSAGYTEAF
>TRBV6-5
ASSRPTGGAFGYT
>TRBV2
ASSRDRTENQPQH
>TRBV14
ASSQQTGPGETQY
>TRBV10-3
AISESRTGSLGSPLH
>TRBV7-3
ASSETEVDSHPYSNQPQH
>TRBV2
ASIKTVMNTEAF
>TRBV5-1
ASSPDQGETDTQY
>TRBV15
ATSREGGVQPQH
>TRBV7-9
ASSLAVGQGGSPLH
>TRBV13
ASSLEAGAIAEAF
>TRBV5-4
ASSAKGASYGYT
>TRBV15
ATSRDPSGGYNEQF
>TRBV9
ASSGHTGGGAEAF